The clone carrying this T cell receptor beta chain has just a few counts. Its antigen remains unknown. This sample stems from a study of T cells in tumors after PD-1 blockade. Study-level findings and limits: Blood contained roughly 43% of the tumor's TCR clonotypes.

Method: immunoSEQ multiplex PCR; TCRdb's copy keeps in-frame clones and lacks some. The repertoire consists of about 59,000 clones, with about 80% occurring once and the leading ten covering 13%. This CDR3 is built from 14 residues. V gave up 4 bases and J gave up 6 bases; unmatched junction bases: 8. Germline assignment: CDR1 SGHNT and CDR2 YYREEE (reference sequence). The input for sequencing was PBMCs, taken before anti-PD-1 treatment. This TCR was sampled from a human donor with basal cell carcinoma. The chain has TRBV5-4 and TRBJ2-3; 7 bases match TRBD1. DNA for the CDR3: TGTGCCAGCAGCAGGAAAACAGGGGCGGATACGCAGTATTTT. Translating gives CASSRKTGADTQYF.